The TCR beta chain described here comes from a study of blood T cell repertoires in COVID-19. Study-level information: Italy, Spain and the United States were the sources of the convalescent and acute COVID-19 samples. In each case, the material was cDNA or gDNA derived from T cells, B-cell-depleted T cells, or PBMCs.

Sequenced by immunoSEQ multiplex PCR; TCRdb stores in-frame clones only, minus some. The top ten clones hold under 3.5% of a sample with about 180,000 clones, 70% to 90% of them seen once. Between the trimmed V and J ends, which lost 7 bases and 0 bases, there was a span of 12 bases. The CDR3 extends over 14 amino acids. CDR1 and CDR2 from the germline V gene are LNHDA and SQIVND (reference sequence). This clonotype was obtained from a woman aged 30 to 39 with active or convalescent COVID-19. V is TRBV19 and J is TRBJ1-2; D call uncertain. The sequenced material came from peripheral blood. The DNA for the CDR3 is TGTGCCAGTACCCCCGTTGTCCCTAACTATGGCTACACCTTC. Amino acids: CASTPVVPNYGYTF.